This entry describes one TCR beta chain. These data belong to a study of CD8+CD57+ T cells in acquired aplastic anemia. The wider study: An average of 3.2 ug of DNA was obtained from sorted CD4+ and CD8+ cells.

Selection for sequencing was limited to patients who had shown CD8+CD57+ cell expansion by flow cytometry. Severe acquired aplastic anemia was present in every patient. Blood samples were obtained from patients who had received no prior therapy. In germline, CDR1 is SGHRS, CDR2 YFSETQ. J gave up 5 bases and V 4 bases, and 3 bases lay outside the gene matches. The CDR3 is 12 residues long. CDR3 and TCR beta VDJ profiling relied on a genomic DNA template. TCRdb re-called the reads through MiXCR, storing one row per CDR3 protein. The table records roughly 260,000 distinct CDR3 sequences, around 46% of them present only once.

Sequenced input: sorted CD4+, CD8+, or CD8+CD57+ T cells (not recorded which) from PBMCs. V gene TRBV5-1 combines with J gene TRBJ2-7; 7 nucleotides match TRBD1. The sequence came from a human donor with aplastic anemia. The CDR3 reads CASSEGAHEQYF. The CDR3 coding sequence is TGCGCCAGCAGCGAGGGGGCCCACGAGCAGTACTTC.